The subject of this entry is one T cell receptor (beta chain). Antigen specificity is unknown. CDR1 is LNHNV and CDR2 is YYDKDF in the germline V gene (reference sequence). The V segment lost 2 bases and the J segment 2 bases; nucleotides outside the gene matches: 8. CDR3 length: 16 amino acids. These data originate in a study of cytomegalovirus exposure and HLA in healthy donors. Whole-study findings and limits: Some public TCRs appeared in many individuals, while most sequences were rare. The classifier reportedly diagnosed cytomegalovirus status with high specificity and sensitivity.

Here immunoSEQ multiplex PCR was the method, and the copy in TCRdb shows in-frame clones only, minus some. Of approximately 120,000 clones listed, 75% to 90% are singletons. The TCR comes from a woman aged 18-29 years in good health and CMV-seronegative. V usage is TRBV15 and J usage is TRBJ2-7; 8 bases match TRBD1. Sequenced input: PBMCs. The CDR3 loop is CATSRRTGTLAYEQYV. The CDR3 DNA sequence: TGTGCCACCAGCAGAAGGACAGGGACGTTAGCCTACGAGCAGTACGTC.